This T cell receptor beta chain was sequenced for a study of T cell changes during pregnancy in multiple sclerosis. The assay was immunoSEQ multiplex PCR, and TCRdb's table has in-frame clones only and misses some. The sample consists of tens of thousands of clones, over 65% of them appearing once. Germline trimming cut 4 bases from V and 6 bases from J; bases unmatched to any gene: 3. Germline V CDR1 and CDR2: MGHDK, SYGVNS. CDR3 length: 14 residues. The source was CD8+ T cells from peripheral blood mononuclear cells, collected before pregnancy. V is TRBV25-1 and J is TRBJ2-1, with 10 nucleotides matching TRBD2. The sequence was collected from a female donor with multiple sclerosis, enrolled in a pregnancy study. The CDR3 DNA is TGTGCCAGCAGTGCCGGACTAGCGGTCAATGAGCAGTTCTTC. Amino acids: CASSAGLAVNEQFF.